The 32 T cell receptor beta chains given below trace back to one sample, sequenced in a study of Ad26.COV2.S vaccination and SARS-CoV-2 variants. Generated by immunoSEQ multiplex PCR, the TCRdb table keeps only in-frame clones and is missing some. The data contain about 390,000 clones, about 92% of them seen just once; the ten biggest clones take up roughly 1.7%. Treatment in this sample: around 19 received Ad26.COV2.S at low or high dose, single or two shots; about 5 received placebo; per-sample allocation not given. It was on day 63 after the first vaccine or placebo injection that samples were taken. The sequencing used peripheral blood, collected in a trial of Ad26.COV2.S vaccine versus placebo. The origin of the receptors is a person aged 18-60 years who received the Ad26.COV2.S COVID-19 vaccine or a placebo.

V is TRBV11-2 and J is TRBJ1-1; D is perhaps TRBD1 (5 bases). The CDR3 covers 13 residues. Trimming shortened V by 0 bases and J by 11 bases, and 13 bases separated the two germline ends. Germline V gives CDR1 SGHAT, CDR2 FQNNGV. The CDR3 DNA sequence: TGTGCCAGCAGCTTAGATTACAGAGCAGGGGCTTTCTTT. Its protein is CASSLDYRAGAFF. Based on the CDR3 plus reference TRBV11-2 and TRBJ1-1, the full variable domain is EAGVAQSPRYKIIEKRQSVAFWCNPISGHATLYWYQQILGQGPKLLIQFQNNGVVDDSQLPKDRFSAERLKGVDSTLKIQPAKLEDSAVYLCASSLDYRAGAFFGQGTRLTVV.

The chain combines TRBV4-3 with TRBJ2-6, with D unresolved. Germline CDR1 and CDR2: LGHNA and YSLEER. The V and J ends lost 0 bases and 12 bases respectively, with 15 bases between them. The length of the CDR3 is 15 residues. The CDR3 sequence is CASSQDPGRLSVLTF. The CDR3 bases are TGCGCCAGCAGCCAAGATCCTGGCAGGCTGAGCGTCCTGACTTTC.

This clone was recorded a few times. The chain uses TRBV5-6 and TRBJ1-6; the D gene is possibly TRBD1 (6 bases). Germline CDR1 is SGHDT and CDR2 is YYEEEE. Trimming left V 5 bases short and J 7 bases short, with 10 bases between. The CDR3 totals 13 residues. The CDR3 DNA reads as TGTGCCAGCAGTAGGCAGGGGAATTCACCCCTCCACTTT. Protein: CASSRQGNSPLHF.

The chain has TRBV7-9 and TRBJ2-3, with D hard to call. Germline-derived CDR1 and CDR2 are SEHNR and FQNEAQ (reference sequence). The length of the CDR3 is 13 residues. V dropped 6 bases and J dropped 7 bases, with 14 bases sitting between them. In DNA, the CDR3 is TGTGCCAGCAGTCCTCAGCCTCGGCATACGCAGTATTTT. Translation gives CASSPQPRHTQYF.

The chain joins TRBV5-6 to TRBJ2-1; the match to TRBD2 covers 12 bases. Germline V gene lookup returns CDR1 SGHDT and CDR2 YYEEEE. This CDR3 contains 17 residues. The junction had 12 bases not matched to a gene; V was cut back by 5 bases and J by 6 bases. The CDR3 loop reads CASREELAGGLGNEQFF. The CDR3 DNA reads TGTGCCAGCAGGGAAGAACTAGCGGGGGGCCTAGGCAATGAGCAGTTCTTC.

This clone showed up just once. V usage is TRBV5-1 and J usage is TRBJ2-7; 11 bases line up with TRBD2. Germline lookup yields CDR1 SGHRS and CDR2 YFSETQ. The CDR3 consists of 15 residues. Germline trimming cut 4 bases from V and 4 bases from J; bases unmatched to any gene: 7. The CDR3 DNA is TGCGCCAGCAGCGGGTTAGCGGGGGGGCCGTACGAGCAGTACTTC. It codes for CASSGLAGGPYEQYF.

The chain combines TRBV2 with TRBJ2-7; D gene unclear. The CDR3 contains 16 residues. V was shortened by 7 bases and J by 4 bases, with 23 bases between the two germline ends. Germline CDR1 is SNHLY and CDR2 is FYNNEI. The CDR3 sequence is CASTPKTRMKLYEQYF. The CDR3 bases are TGTGCCAGCACCCCTAAGACTCGGATGAAACTATACGAGCAGTACTTC.

The chain uses TRBV9 and TRBJ1-1; unclear D gene. The CDR3 consists of 13 residues. Germline-derived CDR1 and CDR2 are SGDLS and YYNGEE. V lost 2 bases, J lost 5 bases, and 10 bases lay in between. DNA for the CDR3: TGTGCCAGCAGCGTCGGTACGCGGACTGAAGCTTTCTTT. Its protein product is CASSVGTRTEAFF.

In DNA, the CDR3 is TGTGCCAGCAGCTTATATACAGCCTACGAGCAGTACTTC. Translated: CASSLYTAYEQYF. The gene calls are TRBV7-2 and TRBJ2-7; D unclear. The ends were cut back, 2 bases at V and 2 bases at J, with 7 bases in the middle. This CDR3 contains 13 residues. Per the germline V gene, CDR1 is SGHTA and CDR2 is FQGNSA.

V gene TRBV24-1 combines with J gene TRBJ1-4, with D hard to call. This CDR3 has 15 amino acids. The V gene's germline CDR1 is KGHDR and CDR2 SFDVKD. Trimming took off 4 bases at V and 0 bases at J, with 8 bases between the two ends. The CDR3 is CATSEHKATNEKLFF. CDR3 nucleotide sequence: TGTGCCACCAGTGAACATAAAGCAACTAATGAAAAACTGTTTTTT.

This chain's CDR3 is CASSQSRGVYNEQFF. CDR3 in DNA: TGTGCCAGCAGCCAGTCGCGGGGGGTCTACAATGAGCAGTTCTTC. The V and J genes are TRBV14 and TRBJ2-1; 8 bases align to TRBD2. CDR1 and CDR2 (germline): SGHDN, FVKESK. The J segment lost 3 bases and the V segment lost 3 bases, leaving 4 bases of the junction unmatched. This CDR3 region has 15 residues.

The chain couples TRBV7-2 to TRBJ2-7, with TRBD2 matching over 8 bases. This CDR3 is built from 15 residues. CDR1 SGHTA and CDR2 FQGNSA come from the germline V gene. V shed 2 bases, J shed 6 bases, and the junction held 9 bases outside the gene matches. This CDR3 reads CASSLRTGGLPEQYF. DNA of the CDR3: TGTGCCAGCAGCTTAAGAACGGGGGGGCTCCCCGAGCAGTACTTC.

This clone was picked up one time. The chain is built from TRBV19 and TRBJ1-1; tentatively, D is TRBD1 (5 bases). The CDR3 loop spans 16 amino acids. Germline V CDR1 and CDR2: LNHDA, SQIVND (reference sequence). Trimming left V 6 bases short and J 3 bases short, with 20 bases between. Written as DNA, the CDR3 is TGTGCCAGTAGCCCCCCGGGAATGGGGCGGGACACTGAAGCTTTCTTT. Its translation: CASSPPGMGRDTEAFF. The whole variable domain, remainder taken from reference TRBV19 and TRBJ1-1, is DGGITQSPKYLFRKEGQNVTLSCEQNLNHDAMYWYRQDPGQGLRLIYYSQIVNDFQKGDIAEGYSVSREKKESFPLTVTSAQKNPTAFYLCASSPPGMGRDTEAFFGQGTRLTVV.

The chain combines TRBV9 with TRBJ1-1; tentative D call: TRBD1 (6 bases). With 3 bases removed from V and 0 bases from J, the gap between germline ends came to 12 bases. Germline V gene sequence: CDR1 SGDLS, CDR2 YYNGEE. The CDR3 is made up of 15 amino acids. The CDR3 sequence: CASSEDSYMNTEAFF. CDR3 sequence (DNA): TGTGCCAGCAGCGAGGACAGTTACATGAACACTGAAGCTTTCTTT. The full variable domain, with the rest looked up from reference TRBV9 and TRBJ1-1, is DSGVTQTPKHLITATGQRVTLRCSPRSGDLSVYWYQQSLDQGLQFLIQYYNGEERAKGNILERFSAQQFPDLHSELNLSSLELGDSALYFCASSEDSYMNTEAFFGQGTRLTVV.

The chain employs TRBV19 and TRBJ2-1; D is ambiguous. Trimming pared 5 bases from V and 4 bases from J, leaving 9 bases between. The CDR3 length is 13 residues. Germline values: CDR1 LNHDA, CDR2 SQIVND (reference sequence). This chain's CDR3 is CASSFGLYNEQFF. In nucleotides, the CDR3 is TGTGCCAGTAGTTTTGGATTATACAATGAGCAGTTCTTC.

A single count supports this clone. The same CDR3 can be traced to other DNA sequences in this sample. V and J are TRBV7-2 and TRBJ2-7, with TRBD2 matching 7 bases. V was clipped by 1 base and J by 0 bases; unmatched bases: 3. Per the germline V gene, CDR1 is SGHTA and CDR2 is FQGNSA. The CDR3 is made up of 15 amino acids. The CDR3 spells CASSLVGGSSYEQYF. The DNA of the CDR3 is TGTGCCAGCAGCTTAGTCGGGGGGTCCTCCTACGAGCAGTACTTC.

This chain uses TRBV6-6 with TRBJ1-1, with D hard to call. V was shortened by 4 bases and J by 8 bases, with 14 bases between the two germline ends. CDR3 length equals 13 residues. The germline gives CDR1 MNHNY, CDR2 SVGAGI (reference sequence). The CDR3 bases are TGTGCCAGCAGTTTTATTCGCCAAGACGAAGCTTTCTTT. It specifies CASSFIRQDEAFF.

The V and J genes are TRBV5-4 and TRBJ1-2, with 7 bases identical to TRBD1. V lost 2 bases, J lost 3 bases, and 7 bases stayed unmatched. CDR1 SGHNT and CDR2 YYREEE come from the germline V gene (reference sequence). This CDR3 has 15 amino acids. For the CDR3, the DNA is TGTGCCAGCAGCTTTGACAGGGAGGGGGACTATGGCTACACCTTC. Translation: CASSFDREGDYGYTF. The full variable domain, in which reference TRBV5-4 and TRBJ1-2 provide the parts outside the CDR3, is ETGVTQSPTHLIKTRGQQVTLRCSSQSGHNTVSWYQQALGQGPQFIFQYYREEENGRGNFPPRFSGLQFPNYSSELNVNALELDDSALYLCASSFDREGDYGYTFGSGTRLTVV.

The chain uses TRBV27 and TRBJ1-6; D is possibly TRBD1 (6 bases). CDR1 is MNHEY and CDR2 is SMNVEV in the germline V gene (reference sequence). Trimming cost V 7 bases and J 5 bases, with 12 bases left between them. This CDR3 has 14 residues. The CDR3 bases are TGTGCCAGCACCCGGGACAAAAATAATTCACCCCTCCACTTT. It translates to CASTRDKNNSPLHF.

The chain carries TRBV6-5 and TRBJ1-2; D is ambiguous. The CDR3 sequence is 14 residues long. V gave up 5 bases and J gave up 0 bases, with 10 bases separating them. The germline V gene has CDR1 MNHEY and CDR2 SVGAGI. In DNA form, the CDR3 reads TGTGCCAGCAGTAACCAGGCCGCTAACTATGGCTACACCTTC. Encoded protein: CASSNQAANYGYTF.

Comment on this clone: This sample also contains other DNA sequences that code for the same CDR3. This chain links TRBV4-3 with TRBJ2-1; TRBD1 agrees at 8 bases. V was pared by 3 bases and J by 0 bases, with 4 bases of the junction left unmatched. There are 16 residues in the CDR3. Germline V gene lookup returns CDR1 LGHNA and CDR2 YSLEER. The CDR3 spells CASSQEGQGSYNEQFF. The CDR3 DNA sequence: TGCGCCAGCAGCCAGGAAGGACAGGGCTCCTACAATGAGCAGTTCTTC.

The rearrangement links TRBV21-1 to TRBJ1-1; the table's D call of TRBD1 was not tested on the DNA. TRBV21-1 counts as a pseudogene. The CDR3 covers 14 residues. DNA for the CDR3: TGTGCCAGCATCACGGACAGGGCGGACACTGAAGCTTTCTTT. It is translated as CASITDRADTEAFF.

The chain is built from TRBV19 and TRBJ1-1; 10 nucleotides align to TRBD1. The CDR3 runs to 16 residues. V shed 0 bases and J 4 bases; nucleotides not matched to a gene: 5. Germline CDR1 LNHDA, CDR2 SQIVND (reference sequence). CDR3 in DNA: TGTGCCAGTAGTATAGAAGACAGGGGGCGATTCACTGAAGCTTTCTTT. Translating it yields CASSIEDRGRFTEAFF.

This chain connects TRBV2 to TRBJ2-5; the D call may be TRBD1 or TRBD2 (5 bases each). Trimming took off 6 bases at V and 1 base at J, with 9 bases between the two ends. This CDR3 has 13 residues. Germline-derived CDR1 and CDR2 are SNHLY and FYNNEI. The CDR3 DNA reads TGTGCCAGCAGGAGGGGAGCCCAAGAGACCCAGTACTTC. It translates to CASRRGAQETQYF.

The V and J genes are TRBV25-1 and TRBJ1-5; D ambiguous. The germline V gene encodes CDR1 MGHDK and CDR2 SYGVNS. V was clipped by 6 bases and J by 0 bases, with 6 bases between them. CDR3 length equals 13 residues. CDR3 residues: CASRTRSNQPQHF. The CDR3 DNA is TGTGCCAGCAGGACACGTAGCAATCAGCCCCAGCATTTT. Full variable domain (remainder filled in from reference TRBV25-1 and TRBJ1-5): EADIYQTPRYLVIGTGKKITLECSQTMGHDKMYWYQQDPGMELHLIHYSYGVNSTEKGDLSSESTVSRIRTEHFPLTLESARPSHTSQYLCASRTRSNQPQHFGDGTRLSIL.

This CDR3 is CASSVSSGTYNEQFF. Here the CDR3 DNA reads TGTGCCAGTAGCGTGAGTAGCGGCACCTACAATGAGCAGTTCTTC. The gene calls are TRBV19 and TRBJ2-1; D perhaps matches TRBD2 (6 bases). Looked up from germline, CDR1 is LNHDA and CDR2 is SQIVND (reference sequence). The CDR3 has 15 residues. Trimming removed 6 bases from V and 2 bases from J, with 14 bases in between.

The V call is TRBV6-2 or TRBV6-3, the J call TRBJ2-5; D possibly matches TRBD1 or TRBD2 (6 bases each). Germline CDR1 reads MNHEY; CDR2 reads SVGEGT. The CDR3 totals 18 residues. The V end lost 2 bases, the J end lost 2 bases, and 21 bases lay between the germline ends. CDR3 in DNA: TGTGCCAGCAGTTACGACGGGAACAAAGGCGGGACACAAGAGACCCAGTACTTC. Translation gives CASSYDGNKGGTQETQYF.

The rearrangement uses TRBV6-2 or TRBV6-3 and TRBJ2-3, with unresolved D. Deletions cut 2 bases from V and 0 bases from J, with 9 bases between. The germline CDR1 and CDR2 sequences are MNHEY and SVGEGT. The CDR3 loop spans 15 amino acids. The CDR3 spells CASSYIGASTDTQYF. The CDR3, as DNA: TGTGCCAGCAGTTACATAGGAGCTAGCACAGATACGCAGTATTTT.

The genes are TRBV4-1 and TRBJ2-7; TRBD2 is a possible D gene (6 bases). CDR1 MGHRA and CDR2 YSYEKL come from the germline V gene. V was clipped by 1 base and J by 6 bases, with 19 bases between them. The CDR3 totals 16 residues. CDR3 in DNA: TGCGCCAGCAGCCAAGGGAGGGCCGGAAGGGAGGCCGAGCAGTACTTC. Amino acid sequence: CASSQGRAGREAEQYF.

The chain has TRBV4-3 and TRBJ1-3; tentatively, D is TRBD1 (6 bases). The length of the CDR3 is 15 residues. The V gene's germline CDR1 is LGHNA and CDR2 YSLEER. The V gene lost 0 bases and the J gene lost 4 bases, with 10 bases spanning the gap. CDR3 sequence: CASSQERGPGNTIYF. The CDR3 nucleotides read TGCGCCAGCAGCCAAGAACGGGGGCCGGGAAACACCATATATTTT.

The chain has TRBV4-3 and TRBJ1-1, with D uncertain. The CDR3 has 17 residues. Germline V gene lookup returns CDR1 LGHNA and CDR2 YSLEER. Trimming removed 0 bases at V and 3 bases at J, with 17 bases between. The CDR3 coding sequence is TGCGCCAGCAGCCAAGAAGTAAAGAAGGGCGGGCACACTGAAGCTTTCTTT. Its protein product is CASSQEVKKGGHTEAFF.

The CDR3 sequence is CSVEDPRESSYGYTF. The DNA for the CDR3 is TGCAGCGTTGAAGACCCAAGGGAGAGTAGCTATGGCTACACCTTC. This chain connects TRBV29-1 to TRBJ1-2, with D unresolved. Trimming pared 0 bases from V and 4 bases from J, leaving 15 bases between. This CDR3 is built from 15 residues. Germline V gene data show CDR1 as SQVTM and CDR2 as ANQGSEA.